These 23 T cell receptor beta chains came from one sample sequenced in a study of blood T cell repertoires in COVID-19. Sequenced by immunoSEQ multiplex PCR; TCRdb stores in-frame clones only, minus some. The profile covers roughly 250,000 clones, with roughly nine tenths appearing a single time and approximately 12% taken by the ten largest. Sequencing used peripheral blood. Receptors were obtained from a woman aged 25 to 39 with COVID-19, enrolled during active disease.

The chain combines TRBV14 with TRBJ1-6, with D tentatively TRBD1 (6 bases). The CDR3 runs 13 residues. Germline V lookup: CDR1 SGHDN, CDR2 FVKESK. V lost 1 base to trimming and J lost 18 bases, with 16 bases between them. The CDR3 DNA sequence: TGTGCCAGCAGCCAAGTCCTAGGGGGAGTCTACCACTTT. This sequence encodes CASSQVLGGVYHF.

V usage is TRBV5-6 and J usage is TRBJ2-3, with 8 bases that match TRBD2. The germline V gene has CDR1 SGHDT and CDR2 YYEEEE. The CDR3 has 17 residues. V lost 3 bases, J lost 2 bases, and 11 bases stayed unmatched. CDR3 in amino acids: CASSSTRGGRNTDTQYF. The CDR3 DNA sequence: TGTGCCAGCAGCTCCACCCGCGGGGGGCGGAACACAGATACGCAGTATTTT.

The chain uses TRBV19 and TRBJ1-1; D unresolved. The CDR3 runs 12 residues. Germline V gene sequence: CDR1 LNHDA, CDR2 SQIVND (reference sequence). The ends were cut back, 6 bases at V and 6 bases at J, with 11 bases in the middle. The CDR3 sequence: CASRPNSAEAFF. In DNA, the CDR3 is TGTGCCAGTAGACCTAATAGCGCTGAAGCTTTCTTT. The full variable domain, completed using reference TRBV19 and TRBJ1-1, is DGGITQSPKYLFRKEGQNVTLSCEQNLNHDAMYWYRQDPGQGLRLIYYSQIVNDFQKGDIAEGYSVSREKKESFPLTVTSAQKNPTAFYLCASRPNSAEAFFGQGTRLTVV.

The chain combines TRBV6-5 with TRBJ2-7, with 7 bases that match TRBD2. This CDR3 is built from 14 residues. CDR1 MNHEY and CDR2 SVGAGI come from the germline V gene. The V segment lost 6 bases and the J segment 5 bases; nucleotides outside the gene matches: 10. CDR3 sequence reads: CASSQTSWRNEQYF. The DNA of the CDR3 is TGTGCCAGCAGCCAGACTAGCTGGCGGAACGAGCAGTACTTC.

This CDR3 is CASRTGGWDGYTF. The CDR3 DNA reads TGTGCCAGCAGGACAGGGGGCTGGGATGGCTACACCTTC. The chain has TRBV12-3 or TRBV12-4 and TRBJ1-2; 10 nucleotides align to TRBD1. The J segment lost 6 bases and the V segment lost 6 bases, leaving 4 bases of the junction unmatched. The CDR3 is made up of 13 amino acids.

CDR3 sequence (DNA): TGCGCCAGCAGAGGGACTAGCAATGAGAATGAGCAGTTCTTC. It yields the protein CASRGTSNENEQFF. The chain couples TRBV5-1 to TRBJ2-1, with TRBD2 identical over 9 bases. V shed 5 bases, J shed 7 bases, and the junction held 7 bases outside the gene matches. Germline-derived CDR1 and CDR2 are SGHRS and YFSETQ. The CDR3 length is 14 residues. Full variable domain (outside the CDR3, taken from reference TRBV5-1 and TRBJ2-1): KAGVTQTPRYLIKTRGQQVTLSCSPISGHRSVSWYQQTPGQGLQFLFEYFSETQRNKGNFPGRFSGRQFSNSRSEMNVSTLELGDSALYLCASRGTSNENEQFFGPGTRLTVL.

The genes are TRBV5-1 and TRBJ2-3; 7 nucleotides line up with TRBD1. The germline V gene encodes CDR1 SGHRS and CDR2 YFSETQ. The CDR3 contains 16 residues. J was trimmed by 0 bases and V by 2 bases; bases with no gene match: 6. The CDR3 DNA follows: TGCGCCAGCAGCTTTGGGACAGCCCCTAGCACAGATACGCAGTATTTT. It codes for CASSFGTAPSTDTQYF.

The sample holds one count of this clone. In DNA form, the CDR3 reads TGTGCCAGCAGCTTCCGAGGGAATTCGGCTGAGCAGTTCTTC. It translates to CASSFRGNSAEQFF. The rearrangement uses TRBV13 and TRBJ2-1; possibly TRBD2 for D (5 bases). The CDR3 is made up of 14 amino acids. Germline values: CDR1 PRHDT, CDR2 FYEKMQ (reference sequence). The V and J ends lost 3 bases and 9 bases respectively, with 15 bases between them.

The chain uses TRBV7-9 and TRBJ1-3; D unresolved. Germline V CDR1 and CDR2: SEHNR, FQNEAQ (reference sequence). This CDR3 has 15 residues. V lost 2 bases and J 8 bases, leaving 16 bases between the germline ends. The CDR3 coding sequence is TGTGCCAGCAGCTTACTCGGGGTCTCGGGTGACACCATATATTTT. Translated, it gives CASSLLGVSGDTIYF.

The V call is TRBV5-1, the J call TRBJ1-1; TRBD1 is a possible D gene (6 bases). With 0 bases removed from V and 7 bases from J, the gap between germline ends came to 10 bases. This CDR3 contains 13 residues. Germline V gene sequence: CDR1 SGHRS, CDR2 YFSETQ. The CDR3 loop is CASSLATGIEAFF. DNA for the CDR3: TGCGCCAGCAGCTTGGCTACAGGGATTGAAGCTTTCTTT.

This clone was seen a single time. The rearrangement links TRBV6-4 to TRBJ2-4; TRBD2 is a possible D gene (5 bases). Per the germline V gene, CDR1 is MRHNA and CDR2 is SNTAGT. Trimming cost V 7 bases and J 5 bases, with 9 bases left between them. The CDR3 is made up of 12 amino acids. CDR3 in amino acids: CASNRTQNIQYF. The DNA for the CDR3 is TGTGCCAGCAACCGGACTCAAAACATTCAGTACTTC.

CDR3: CASSLRDVKYGYTF. The CDR3 DNA reads as TGTGCCAGCAGCTTGCGGGATGTAAAATATGGCTACACCTTC. V gene TRBV5-6 combines with J gene TRBJ1-2; D call uncertain. This CDR3 region has 14 residues. Germline V gene data show CDR1 as SGHDT and CDR2 as YYEEEE. Trimming removed 1 base from V and 5 bases from J, with 12 bases in between.

The CDR3 region is CASSLIGGSYGYTF. The CDR3 DNA follows: TGTGCCAGCAGCTTAATCGGCGGCTCCTATGGCTACACCTTC. The chain couples TRBV11-2 to TRBJ1-2; unclear D gene. V was trimmed by 2 bases and J by 4 bases, leaving 11 bases between them. Germline V gene sequence: CDR1 SGHAT, CDR2 FQNNGV. The CDR3 length is 14 residues.

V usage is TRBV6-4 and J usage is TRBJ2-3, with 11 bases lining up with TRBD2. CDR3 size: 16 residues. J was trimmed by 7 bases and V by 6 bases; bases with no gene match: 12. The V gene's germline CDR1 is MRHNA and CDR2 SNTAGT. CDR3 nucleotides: TGTGCCAGCAGCCTCCATAGCGGGGGGGCAGGCTATACGCAGTATTTT. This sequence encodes CASSLHSGGAGYTQYF.

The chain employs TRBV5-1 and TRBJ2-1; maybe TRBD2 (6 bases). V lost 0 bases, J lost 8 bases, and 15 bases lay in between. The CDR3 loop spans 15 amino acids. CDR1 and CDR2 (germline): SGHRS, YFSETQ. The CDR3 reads CASSLGPLGGYEQFF. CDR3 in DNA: TGCGCCAGCAGCTTGGGACCTCTGGGGGGTTATGAGCAGTTCTTC.

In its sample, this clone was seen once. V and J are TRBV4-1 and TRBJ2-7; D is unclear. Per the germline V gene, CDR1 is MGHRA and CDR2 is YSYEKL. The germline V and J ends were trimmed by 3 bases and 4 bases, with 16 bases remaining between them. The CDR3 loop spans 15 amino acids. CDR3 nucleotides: TGCGCCAGCAGCCAGGGTATTATGGGCAAATACGAGCAGTACTTC. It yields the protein CASSQGIMGKYEQYF.

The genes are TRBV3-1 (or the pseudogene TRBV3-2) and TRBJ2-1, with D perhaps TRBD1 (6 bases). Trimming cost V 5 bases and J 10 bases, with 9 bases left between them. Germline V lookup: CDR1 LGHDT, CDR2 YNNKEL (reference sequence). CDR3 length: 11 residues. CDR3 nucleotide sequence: TGTGCCAGCAGCTTAGGACAGGAGCAGTTCTTC. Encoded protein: CASSLGQEQFF.

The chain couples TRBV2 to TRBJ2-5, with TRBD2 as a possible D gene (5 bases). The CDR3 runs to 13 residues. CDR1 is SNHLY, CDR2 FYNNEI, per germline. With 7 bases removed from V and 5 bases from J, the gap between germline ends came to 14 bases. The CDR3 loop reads CASNREMRETQYF. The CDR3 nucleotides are TGTGCCAGCAATAGGGAGATGCGGGAGACCCAGTACTTC.

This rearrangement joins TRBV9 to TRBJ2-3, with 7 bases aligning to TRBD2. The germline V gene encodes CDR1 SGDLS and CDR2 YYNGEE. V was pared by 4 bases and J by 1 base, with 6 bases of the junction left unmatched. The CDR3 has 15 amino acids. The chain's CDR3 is CASSLGTTRTDTQYF. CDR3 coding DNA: TGTGCCAGCAGCTTAGGGACTACCCGCACAGATACGCAGTATTTT.

Here the CDR3 DNA reads TGTGCCAGCAGCTTAGGGGCTAGCGGGGGGCCTGGGCGAGAGACCCAGTACTTC. It yields the protein CASSLGASGGPGRETQYF. The chain couples TRBV7-7 to TRBJ2-5; 11 bases line up with TRBD2. V dropped 1 base and J dropped 4; count of bases not matched to a gene: 11. Germline CDR1 is SSHAT and CDR2 is FNYEAQ (reference sequence). The CDR3 extends over 18 amino acids.

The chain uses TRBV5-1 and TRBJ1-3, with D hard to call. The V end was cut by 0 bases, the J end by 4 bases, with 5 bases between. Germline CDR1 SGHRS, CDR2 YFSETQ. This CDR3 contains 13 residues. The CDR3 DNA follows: TGCGCCAGCAGCTTGGCCGGGGGAAACACCATATATTTT. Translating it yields CASSLAGGNTIYF. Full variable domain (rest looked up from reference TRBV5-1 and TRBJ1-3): KAGVTQTPRYLIKTRGQQVTLSCSPISGHRSVSWYQQTPGQGLQFLFEYFSETQRNKGNFPGRFSGRQFSNSRSEMNVSTLELGDSALYLCASSLAGGNTIYFGEGSWLTVV.

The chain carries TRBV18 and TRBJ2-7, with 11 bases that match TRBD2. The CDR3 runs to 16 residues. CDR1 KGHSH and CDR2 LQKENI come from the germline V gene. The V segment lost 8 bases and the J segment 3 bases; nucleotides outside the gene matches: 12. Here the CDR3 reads CASRITLAGADYEQYF. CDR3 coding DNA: TGTGCCAGCCGGATAACACTAGCGGGGGCCGACTACGAGCAGTACTTC.

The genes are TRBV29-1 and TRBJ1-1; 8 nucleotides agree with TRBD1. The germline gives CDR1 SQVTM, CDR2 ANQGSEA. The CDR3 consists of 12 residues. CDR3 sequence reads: CRGTGLNTEAFF. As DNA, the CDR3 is TGCAGGGGGACAGGCTTGAACACTGAAGCTTTCTTT.